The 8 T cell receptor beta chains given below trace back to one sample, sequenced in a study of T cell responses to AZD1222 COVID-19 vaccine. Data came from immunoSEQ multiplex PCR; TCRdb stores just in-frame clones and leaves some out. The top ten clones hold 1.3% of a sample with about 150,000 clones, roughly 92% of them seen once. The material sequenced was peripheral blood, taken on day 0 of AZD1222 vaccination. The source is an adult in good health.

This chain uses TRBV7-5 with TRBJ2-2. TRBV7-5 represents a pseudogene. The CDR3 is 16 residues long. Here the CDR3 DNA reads TGTGCCAGAAGCCTAAAGGGTCAAGCGAACACCGGGGAGCTGTTTTTT. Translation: CARSLKGQANTGELFF.

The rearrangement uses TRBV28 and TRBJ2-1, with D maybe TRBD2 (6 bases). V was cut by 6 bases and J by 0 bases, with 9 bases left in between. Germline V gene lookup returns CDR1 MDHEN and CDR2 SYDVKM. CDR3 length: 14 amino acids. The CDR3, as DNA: TGTGCCAGCAGGCGGGGAAGCTCCTACAATGAGCAGTTCTTC. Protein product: CASRRGSSYNEQFF.

CDR3 bases: TGTGCCAGCAGCCGCACCCGACAGACTAATGAAAAACTGTTTTTT. The encoded protein is CASSRTRQTNEKLFF. This chain uses TRBV3-1 (or the pseudogene TRBV3-2) with TRBJ1-4, with D tentatively TRBD1 (5 bases). Trimming removed 4 bases from V and 2 bases from J, with 11 bases in between. CDR3 length: 15 amino acids. CDR1 and CDR2 from the germline V gene are LGHDT and YNNKEL (reference sequence).

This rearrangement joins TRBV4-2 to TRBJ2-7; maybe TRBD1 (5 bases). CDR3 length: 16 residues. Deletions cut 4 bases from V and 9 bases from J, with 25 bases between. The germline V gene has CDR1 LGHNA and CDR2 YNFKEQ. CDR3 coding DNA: TGTGCCAGCAGCCTTAAGTTGTCAGGGCAAGTATCCGGGCAGTACTTC. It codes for CASSLKLSGQVSGQYF.

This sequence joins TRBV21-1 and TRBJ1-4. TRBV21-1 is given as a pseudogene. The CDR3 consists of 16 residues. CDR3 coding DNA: TGTGCCAGCAGCAAAGCTTATGGGGGTAATAATGAAAAACTGTTTTTT. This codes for CASSKAYGGNNEKLFF.

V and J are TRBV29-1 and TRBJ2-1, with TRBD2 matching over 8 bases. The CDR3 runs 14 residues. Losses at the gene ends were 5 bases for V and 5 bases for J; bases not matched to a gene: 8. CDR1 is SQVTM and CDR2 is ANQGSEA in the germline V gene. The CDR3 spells CSVRMREAHNEQFF. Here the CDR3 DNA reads TGCAGCGTTCGTATGCGGGAGGCCCACAATGAGCAGTTCTTC.

The chain's CDR3 is CASSLPRSGNWSYGYTF. The CDR3 DNA reads TGCGCCAGCAGCTTGCCCAGGTCGGGGAATTGGTCCTATGGCTACACCTTC. The V gene is TRBV5-1, the J gene TRBJ1-2; no firm D call. CDR1 is SGHRS, CDR2 YFSETQ, per germline. V dropped 1 base and J dropped 4 bases, with 20 bases sitting between them. The CDR3 is 17 amino acids.

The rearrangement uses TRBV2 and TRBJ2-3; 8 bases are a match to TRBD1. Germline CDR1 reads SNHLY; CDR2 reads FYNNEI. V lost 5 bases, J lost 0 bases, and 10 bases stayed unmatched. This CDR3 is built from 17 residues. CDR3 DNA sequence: TGTGCCAGCAGTCCCGCTACCAGGGGGCCGAGCACAGATACGCAGTATTTT. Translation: CASSPATRGPSTDTQYF.